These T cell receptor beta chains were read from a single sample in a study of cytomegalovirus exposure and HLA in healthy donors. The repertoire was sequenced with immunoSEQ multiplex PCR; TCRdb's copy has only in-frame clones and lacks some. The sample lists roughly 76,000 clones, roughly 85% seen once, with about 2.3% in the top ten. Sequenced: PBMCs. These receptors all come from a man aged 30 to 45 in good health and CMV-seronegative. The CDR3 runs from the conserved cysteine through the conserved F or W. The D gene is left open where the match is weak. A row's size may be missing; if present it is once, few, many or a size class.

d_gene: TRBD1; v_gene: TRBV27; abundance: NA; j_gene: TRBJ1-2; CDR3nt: TGTGCCAGCAGTTTCACAGGGGCGGTGAATGGCTACACCTTC; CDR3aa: CASSFTGAVNGYTF
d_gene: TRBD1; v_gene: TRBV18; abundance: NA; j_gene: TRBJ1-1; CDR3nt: TGTGCCAGCTCACCACGGGGACAGGGGGCGGTGGGCACTGAAGCTTTCTTT; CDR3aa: CASSPRGQGAVGTEAFF
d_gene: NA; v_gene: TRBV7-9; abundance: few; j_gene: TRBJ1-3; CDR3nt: TGTGCCAGCAGCTTGACAGGAAACACCATATATTTT; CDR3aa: CASSLTGNTIYF
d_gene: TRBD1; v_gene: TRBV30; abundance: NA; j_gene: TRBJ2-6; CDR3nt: TGTGCCTGGGCCCGGGACAGGGTGACTGGGGCCAACGTCCTGACTTTC; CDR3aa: CAWARDRVTGANVLTF
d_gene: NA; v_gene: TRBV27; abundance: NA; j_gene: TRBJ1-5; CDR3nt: TGTGCCAGCGGTCGGTGGAATCAGCCCCAGCATTTT; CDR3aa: CASGRWNQPQHF
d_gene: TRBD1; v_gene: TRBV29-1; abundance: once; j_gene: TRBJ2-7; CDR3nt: TGCAGCGTTGAAGGTAGGACAGGGGTACTCGAGCAGTACTTC; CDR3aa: CSVEGRTGVLEQYF
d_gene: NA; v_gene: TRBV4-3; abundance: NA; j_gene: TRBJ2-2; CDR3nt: TGCGCCAGCAGCCAAGATGCGCGGGGGAACACCGGGGAGCTGTTTTTT; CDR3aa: CASSQDARGNTGELFF
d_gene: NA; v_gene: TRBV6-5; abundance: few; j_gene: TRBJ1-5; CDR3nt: TGTGCCAGCAGACCCGACAGATCCCATCAGCCCCAGCATTTT; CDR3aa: CASRPDRSHQPQHF
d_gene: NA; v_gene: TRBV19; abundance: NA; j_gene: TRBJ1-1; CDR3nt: TGTGCCAGTAGTATACAGGGACACCCGAACACTGAAGCTTTCTTT; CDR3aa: CASSIQGHPNTEAFF
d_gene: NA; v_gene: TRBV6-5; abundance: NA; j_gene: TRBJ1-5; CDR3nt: TGTGCCAGCAGTTACGGGCCCCTCAATCAGCCCCAGCATTTT; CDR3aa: CASSYGPLNQPQHF
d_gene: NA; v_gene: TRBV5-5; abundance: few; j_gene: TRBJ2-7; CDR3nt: TGTGCCAGCAGCCTCGGGGCGAGCGGGTCCTACGAGCAGTACTTC; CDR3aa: CASSLGASGSYEQYF
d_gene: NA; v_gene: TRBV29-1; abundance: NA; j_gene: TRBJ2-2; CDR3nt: TGCAGCGTTCCCAGGGTCACCGGGGAGCTGTTTTTT; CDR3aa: CSVPRVTGELFF
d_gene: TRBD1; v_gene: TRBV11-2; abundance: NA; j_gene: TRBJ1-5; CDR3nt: TGTGCCAGCAGCTTGGGGACAGGGCCCAATCAGCCCCAGCATTTT; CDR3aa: CASSLGTGPNQPQHF
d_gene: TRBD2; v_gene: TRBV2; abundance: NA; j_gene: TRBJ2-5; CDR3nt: TGTGCCAGCAGTATAGCGGGAGCGCTAGGGGAGACCCAGTACTTC; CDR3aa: CASSIAGALGETQYF
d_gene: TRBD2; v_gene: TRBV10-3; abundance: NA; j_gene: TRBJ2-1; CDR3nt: TGTGCCATCAGTGCAGCGGGAGGGTACAATGAGCAGTTCTTC; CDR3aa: CAISAAGGYNEQFF
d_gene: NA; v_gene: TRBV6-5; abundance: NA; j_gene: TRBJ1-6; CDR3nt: TGTGCCAGCAGTTACGGTCAGGGTATAGGTTCACCCCTCCACTTT; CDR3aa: CASSYGQGIGSPLHF
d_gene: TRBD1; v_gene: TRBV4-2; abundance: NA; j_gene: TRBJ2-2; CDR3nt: TGTGCCAGCAGCAAAGACAGGGCCAACACCGGGGAGCTGTTTTTT; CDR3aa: CASSKDRANTGELFF
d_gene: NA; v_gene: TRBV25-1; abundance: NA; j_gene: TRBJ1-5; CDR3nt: TGTGCCAGCAGTGAGGACCGGGGGCCCCAGCATTTT; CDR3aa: CASSEDRGPQHF
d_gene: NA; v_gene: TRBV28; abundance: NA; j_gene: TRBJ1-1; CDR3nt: TGTGCCAGCAGTTTAAACGTGGGGGGGTGGCGGGCTTTCTTT; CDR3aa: CASSLNVGGWRAFF
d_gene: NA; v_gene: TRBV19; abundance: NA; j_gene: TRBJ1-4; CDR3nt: TGTGCCAGTAAAGGTCGGGGTGAAAAACTGTTTTTT; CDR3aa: CASKGRGEKLFF
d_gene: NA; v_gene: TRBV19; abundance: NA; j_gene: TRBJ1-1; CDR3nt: TGTGCCAGTAGTAGACCAGGGGAAAAAGTGACTGAAGCTTTCTTT; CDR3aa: CASSRPGEKVTEAFF
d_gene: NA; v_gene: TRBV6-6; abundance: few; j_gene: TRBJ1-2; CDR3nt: TGTGCCAGCACCACAGCTTATGGCTACACCTTC; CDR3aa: CASTTAYGYTF
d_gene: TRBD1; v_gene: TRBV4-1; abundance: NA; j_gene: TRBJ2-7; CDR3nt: TGCGCCAGCAGCCAAGGGGACAGGTCCTCCGAGCAGTACTTC; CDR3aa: CASSQGDRSSEQYF
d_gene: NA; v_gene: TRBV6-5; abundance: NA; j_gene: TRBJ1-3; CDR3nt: TGTGCCAGCAGTCCCATAATCCCGGAGGGCACCATATATTTT; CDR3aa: CASSPIIPEGTIYF
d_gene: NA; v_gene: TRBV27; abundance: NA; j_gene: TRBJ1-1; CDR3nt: TGTGCCAGCAGTATGCACATTACGAACACTGAAGCTTTCTTT; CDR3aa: CASSMHITNTEAFF
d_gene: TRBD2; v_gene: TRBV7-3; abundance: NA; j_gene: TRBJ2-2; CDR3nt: TGTGCCAGCAGCCCAACTAGCGGGGGGGCACCCGGGGAGCTGTTTTTT; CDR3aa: CASSPTSGGAPGELFF
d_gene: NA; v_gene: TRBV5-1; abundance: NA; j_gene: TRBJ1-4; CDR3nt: TGCGCCAGCAGCTCCTATAGTGGTGAAAAACTGTTTTTT; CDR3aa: CASSSYSGEKLFF
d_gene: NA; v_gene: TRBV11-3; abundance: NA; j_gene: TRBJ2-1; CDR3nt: TGTGCCAGCACTGCAGAGGGGACTGAGAATGAGCAGTTCTTC; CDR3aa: CASTAEGTENEQFF
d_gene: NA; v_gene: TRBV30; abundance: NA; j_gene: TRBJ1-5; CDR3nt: TGTGCCTGGAGCCCACACAGGGTTTATCAGCCCCAGCATTTT; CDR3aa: CAWSPHRVYQPQHF
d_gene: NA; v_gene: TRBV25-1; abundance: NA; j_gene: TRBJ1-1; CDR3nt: TGTGCCAGCCGGGGGGCATCGAACACTGAAGCTTTCTTT; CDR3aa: CASRGASNTEAFF
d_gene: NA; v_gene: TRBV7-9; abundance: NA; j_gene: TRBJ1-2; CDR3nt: TGTGCCAGCAGGGCGTACTCCGGGACATCTAACTATGGCTACACCTTC; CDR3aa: CASRAYSGTSNYGYTF
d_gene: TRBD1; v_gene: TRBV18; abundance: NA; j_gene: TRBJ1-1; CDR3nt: TGTGCCAGCTCACCTCAGGGGGGCACTGAAGCTTTCTTT; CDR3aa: CASSPQGGTEAFF
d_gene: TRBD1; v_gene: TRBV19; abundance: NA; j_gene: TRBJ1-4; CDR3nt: TGTGCCACTCGCCCCCAGGGGGCAGGGGAAAAACTGTTTTTT; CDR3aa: CATRPQGAGEKLFF
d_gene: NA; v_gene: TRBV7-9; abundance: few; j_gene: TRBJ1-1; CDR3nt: TGTGCCAGCAGCTTTAGTAGGGGAGGCACTGAAGCTTTCTTT; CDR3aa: CASSFSRGGTEAFF
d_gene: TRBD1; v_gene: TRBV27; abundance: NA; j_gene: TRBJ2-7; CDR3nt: TGTGCCAGCAGTTTATCCAGGACAGGGGGCCACGAGCAGTACTTC; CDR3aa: CASSLSRTGGHEQYF
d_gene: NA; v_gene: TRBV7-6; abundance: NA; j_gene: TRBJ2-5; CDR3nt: TGTGCCAGCAGCGTCCACTTGGAAGAGACCCAGTACTTC; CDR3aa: CASSVHLEETQYF
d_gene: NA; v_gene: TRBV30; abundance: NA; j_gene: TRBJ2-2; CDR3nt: TGTGCCTGGAGTGACGGCGGGGAGCTGTTTTTT; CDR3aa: CAWSDGGELFF